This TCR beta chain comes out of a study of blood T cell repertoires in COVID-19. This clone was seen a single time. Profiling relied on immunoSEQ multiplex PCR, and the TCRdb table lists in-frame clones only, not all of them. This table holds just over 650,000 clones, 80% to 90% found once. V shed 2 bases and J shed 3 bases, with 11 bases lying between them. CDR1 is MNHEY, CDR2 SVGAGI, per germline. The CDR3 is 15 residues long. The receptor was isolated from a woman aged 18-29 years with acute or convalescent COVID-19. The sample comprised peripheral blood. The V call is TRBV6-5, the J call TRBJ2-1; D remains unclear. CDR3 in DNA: TGTGCCAGCAGTTACCTCGATCCGAGCTACAATGAGCAGTTCTTC. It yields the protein CASSYLDPSYNEQFF.